A single T cell receptor (beta chain) is shown here with its context. The sample comes from a study of blood T cell repertoires in COVID-19. Study as a whole: Samples of COVID-19 (acute and convalescent) were obtained from the United States, Italy and Spain.

In the study's own analysis: Nucleated cell counts were estimated from reference gene primer amplification. TCRdb keeps only in-frame clones here, not all; method: immunoSEQ multiplex PCR. V, J and clone size reflect that table, while D and trimming were determined from the DNA. The sample records around 280,000 clones, approximately 84% being singletons. This CDR3 comprises 10 residues. V lost 6 bases and J 7 bases, leaving 4 bases between the germline ends. Germline values: CDR1 MNHEY, CDR2 SVGAGI. This TCR derives from a woman between 25 and 40 years old who had recovered from COVID-19. The material sequenced was peripheral blood. The rearrangement joins TRBV6-5 to TRBJ2-1; D ambiguous. CDR3 in amino acids: CASRTNEQFF. The CDR3 DNA is TGTGCCAGCAGGACTAATGAGCAGTTCTTC.